This record looks at one TCR beta chain sequence and its context. Trimming cost V 6 bases and J 6 bases; bases outside gene matches: 3. Germline-derived CDR1 and CDR2 are SGHRS and YFSETQ. The CDR3 runs to 14 residues. This record belongs to a study of cytomegalovirus exposure and HLA in healthy donors. Donors counted as nominally healthy when sampled, yet unrecorded immune exposures were likely. With 60 Vbeta and 13 Jbeta primers, the PCR was carried out. TCRdb keeps only in-frame clones here, not all; method: immunoSEQ multiplex PCR. The data show tens of thousands of clones, approximately 70% seen once.

This sequence was found in a woman in her forties or fifties in good health and CMV-seropositive. This chain joins TRBV5-1 and TRBJ2-2; 12 bases align to TRBD2. Sample: PBMCs. The CDR3 region has the DNA TGCGCCAGCAATCTAGCGGGAGGGCCCGGGGAGCTGTTTTTT. It translates to CASNLAGGPGELFF.